This T cell receptor beta chain comes out of a study of T cell repertoires in cytomegalovirus infection. Study observations and caveats: The ex vivo response was dominated by HLA-C-restricted CMV-specific TCR beta clonotypes.

Each CDR3 protein is one row after TCRdb ran MiXCR on the reads. Altogether nearly 700,000 distinct CDR3 sequences are present, roughly 33% being singletons, with the ten largest covering 15% to 20%. This clonotype was counted once. Its antigen is unknown. CDR3 length: 14 residues. Germline lookup yields CDR1 DFQATT and CDR2 SNEGSKA (reference sequence). V was clipped by 5 bases and J by 0 bases, with 11 bases between them. The chain couples TRBV20-1 to TRBJ2-1; no firm D call. This sample comprised cultured PBMCs, obtained from culture after CMV antigen stimulation. This clonotype originated in a human donor in good health (CMV status not recorded). Some clones in this sample may be carry-over from other donors' samples. In DNA form, the CDR3 reads TGCAGTGCTCCGGACCAAAGCTCCTACAATGAGCAGTTCTTC. This sequence encodes CSAPDQSSYNEQFF.